The T cell receptor beta chain under discussion was sequenced for a study of cytomegalovirus exposure and HLA in healthy donors. Study observations and caveats: Within an earlier analysis, most TCR beta V segments proved productive either about 90% or about 30% of the time. Most likely, a cluster of highly shared sequence variants arose as a sequencing artifact.

For this clone: Antigen unknown.

CDR3 size: 16 residues. Germline CDR1 LGHNA, CDR2 YSLEER. Losses at the gene ends were 2 bases for V and 3 bases for J; bases not matched to a gene: 4. PCR primers comprised 60 Vbeta and 13 Jbeta primers. Assay: immunoSEQ multiplex PCR; the TCRdb copy retains only in-frame clones and omits some. The sample consists of about 190,000 clones, 82% of them appearing once. Sequenced: PBMCs. The receptor's source is a woman between 18 and 29 years old in good health and CMV-seronegative. The chain couples TRBV4-3 to TRBJ2-2, with 9 nucleotides matching TRBD1. The CDR3 nucleotides are TGCGCCAGCAGCCAAACGGGACAGGGTTACACCGGGGAGCTGTTTTTT. Translated: CASSQTGQGYTGELFF.